A selection of T cell receptor beta chains follows, all from one sample in a study of blood T cell repertoires in COVID-19. The table came from immunoSEQ multiplex PCR; TCRdb's copy has only in-frame clones and leaves some out. This sample has around 110,000 clones, with more than 70% found just once. The sequenced material came from peripheral blood. These receptors originate from a man aged 35-49 years with active or convalescent COVID-19. Both conserved end residues are part of each CDR3. The D gene is left open where the match is weak. Size is stated for part of the rows, as once, few or many counts, or as a class when the clone is expanded.

cdr3_nt cdr3_aa clone_size d_call j_call v_call
TGCGCCAGCAGCAGAGGGACTAGCGAGAGTACGCAGTATTTT CASSRGTSESTQYF - TRBD2 TRBJ2-3 TRBV5-1
TGTGCCAGCAGCCGCGGGAGGGGAACCTACGAGCAGTACTTC CASSRGRGTYEQYF once TRBD2 TRBJ2-7 TRBV7-2
TGTGCCAGCAGTCCGATGACGGGACTAGCGGGAGTAAGGACCGGGGAGCTGTTTTTT CASSPMTGLAGVRTGELFF - TRBD2 TRBJ2-2 TRBV6-2/TRBV6-3
TGTGCCAGCAGAAGCGGGAGCACAGATACGCAGTATTTT CASRSGSTDTQYF - - TRBJ2-3 TRBV6-4
TGTGCCAGCAGTTACTCGGGCCTAGGGGCTGAAGCTTTCTTT CASSYSGLGAEAFF - - TRBJ1-1 TRBV6-2/TRBV6-3
TGTGCCAGTCAGGACACCAACAATCAGCCCCAGCATTTT CASQDTNNQPQHF - - TRBJ1-5 TRBV6-5
TGTGCCAGCAGCTTAGGCGGGATGTACAATGAGCAGTTCTTC CASSLGGMYNEQFF - - TRBJ2-1 TRBV7-3
TGTGCCACCAGCAGAGAACAGGGCGGTCATCAGCCCCAGCATTTT CATSREQGGHQPQHF - - TRBJ1-5 TRBV15
TGTGCCAGCAGTGTGTCGGGCTACACCTTC CASSVSGYTF once - TRBJ1-2 TRBV2
TGTGCCAGTAAGGGGACCTACAATGAGCAGTTCTTC CASKGTYNEQFF few - TRBJ2-1 TRBV19
TGTGCCAGCAGTACGGACCGACTAGCAGAGCAGTTCTTC CASSTDRLAEQFF - TRBD2 TRBJ2-1 TRBV5-4
TGCGCCAGCAGCTTGGGATCTAACCATGGCTACACCTTC CASSLGSNHGYTF - - TRBJ1-2 TRBV5-1
TGTGCCAGTTTACTATCAGGGGACTATGGCTACACCTTC CASLLSGDYGYTF - - TRBJ1-2 TRBV7-9
TGTGCCAGTAGTCAGGGCCGAGAGACCCAGTACTTC CASSQGRETQYF - - TRBJ2-5 TRBV19
TGTGCCAGCAGCTTACGGAGCTCTGGAAACACCATATATTTT CASSLRSSGNTIYF - - TRBJ1-3 TRBV7-2
TGTGCCAGCAGCGTAGACGGGAGGGCCAGCTCCTACGAGCAGTACTTC CASSVDGRASSYEQYF - TRBD2 TRBJ2-7 TRBV9
TGTGCCAGCAGTGTGACAGGGGCCACAGATACGCAGTATTTT CASSVTGATDTQYF - TRBD1 TRBJ2-3 TRBV2
TGTGCCAGCAGTTTGGCCGGGACAGGGCACTATGGCTACACCTTC CASSLAGTGHYGYTF once TRBD1 TRBJ1-2 TRBV28
TGTGCCTGGAGCCAACAGGGTTCTCATGAAAAACTGTTTTTT CAWSQQGSHEKLFF - - TRBJ1-4 TRBV30
TGCGCCAGCAGCTTAGGCGGGAGCGCCACCGGGGAGCTGTTTTTT CASSLGGSATGELFF - TRBD2 TRBJ2-2 TRBV5-1